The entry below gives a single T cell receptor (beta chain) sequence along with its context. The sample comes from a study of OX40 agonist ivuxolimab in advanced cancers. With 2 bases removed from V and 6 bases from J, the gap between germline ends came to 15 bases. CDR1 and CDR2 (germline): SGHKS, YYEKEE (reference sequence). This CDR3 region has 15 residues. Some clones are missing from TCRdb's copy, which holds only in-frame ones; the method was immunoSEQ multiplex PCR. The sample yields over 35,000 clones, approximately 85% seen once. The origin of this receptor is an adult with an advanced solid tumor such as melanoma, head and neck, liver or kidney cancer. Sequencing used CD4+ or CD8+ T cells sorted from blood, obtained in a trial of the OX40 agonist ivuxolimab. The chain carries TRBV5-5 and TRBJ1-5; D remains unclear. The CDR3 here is CASSFSDPRSQPQHF. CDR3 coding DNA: TGTGCCAGCAGCTTCTCGGACCCAAGGAGTCAGCCCCAGCATTTT. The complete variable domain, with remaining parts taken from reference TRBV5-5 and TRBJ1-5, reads DAGVTQSPTHLIKTRGQQVTLRCSPISGHKSVSWYQQVLGQGPQFIFQYYEKEERGRGNFPDRFSARQFPNYSSELNVNALLLGDSALYLCASSFSDPRSQPQHFGDGTRLSIL.